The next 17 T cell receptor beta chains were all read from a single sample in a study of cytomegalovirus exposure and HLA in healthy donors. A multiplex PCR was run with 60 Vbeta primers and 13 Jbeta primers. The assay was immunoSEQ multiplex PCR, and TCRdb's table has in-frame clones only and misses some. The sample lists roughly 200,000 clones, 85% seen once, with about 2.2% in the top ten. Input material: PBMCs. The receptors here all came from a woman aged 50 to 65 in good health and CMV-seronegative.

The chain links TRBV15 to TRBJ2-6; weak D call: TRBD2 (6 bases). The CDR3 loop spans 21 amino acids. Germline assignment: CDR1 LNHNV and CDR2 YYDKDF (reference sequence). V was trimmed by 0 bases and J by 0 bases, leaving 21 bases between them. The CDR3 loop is CATSRDLRRALSLSGANVLTF. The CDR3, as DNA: TGTGCCACCAGCAGAGATCTCAGGAGGGCTCTCAGCCTCTCTGGGGCCAACGTCCTGACTTTC.

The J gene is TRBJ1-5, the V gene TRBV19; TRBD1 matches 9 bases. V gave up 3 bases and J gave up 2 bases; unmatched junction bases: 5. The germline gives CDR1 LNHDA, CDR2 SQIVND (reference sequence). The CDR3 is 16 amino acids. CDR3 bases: TGTGCCAGTAGTATTGGACAGGGGAGGGGCAATCAGCCCCAGCATTTT. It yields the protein CASSIGQGRGNQPQHF.

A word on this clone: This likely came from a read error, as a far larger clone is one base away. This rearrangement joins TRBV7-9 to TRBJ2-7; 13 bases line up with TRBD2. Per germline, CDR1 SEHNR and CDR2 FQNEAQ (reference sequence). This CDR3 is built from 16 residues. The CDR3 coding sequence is TGTTCCAGCAGCTTAGCCGGGACTAGCGGGATTCACGAGCAGTACTTC. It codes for CSSSLAGTSGIHEQYF.

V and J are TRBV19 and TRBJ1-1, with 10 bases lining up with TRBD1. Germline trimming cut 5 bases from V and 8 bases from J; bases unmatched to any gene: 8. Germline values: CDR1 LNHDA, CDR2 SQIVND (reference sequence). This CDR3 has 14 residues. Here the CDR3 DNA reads TGTGCCAGTAGTCCTGGGACAGGGGTGGCAGAAGCTTTCTTT. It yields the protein CASSPGTGVAEAFF. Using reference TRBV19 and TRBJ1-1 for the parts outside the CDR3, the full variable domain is DGGITQSPKYLFRKEGQNVTLSCEQNLNHDAMYWYRQDPGQGLRLIYYSQIVNDFQKGDIAEGYSVSREKKESFPLTVTSAQKNPTAFYLCASSPGTGVAEAFFGQGTRLTVV.

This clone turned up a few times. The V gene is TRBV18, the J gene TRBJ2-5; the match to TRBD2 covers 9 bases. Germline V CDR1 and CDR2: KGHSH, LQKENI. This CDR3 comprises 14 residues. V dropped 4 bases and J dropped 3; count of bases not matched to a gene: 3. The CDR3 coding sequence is TGTGCCAGCTCACTGACTAGCGGTAAAGAGACCCAGTACTTC. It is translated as CASSLTSGKETQYF.

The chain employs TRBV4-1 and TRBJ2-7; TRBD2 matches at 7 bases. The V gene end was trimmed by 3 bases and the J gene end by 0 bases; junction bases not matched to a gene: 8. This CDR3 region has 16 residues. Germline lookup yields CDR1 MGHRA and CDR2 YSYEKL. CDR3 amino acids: CASSQAPGGLSYEQYF. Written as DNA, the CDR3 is TGCGCCAGCAGCCAGGCCCCGGGAGGACTCTCCTACGAGCAGTACTTC.

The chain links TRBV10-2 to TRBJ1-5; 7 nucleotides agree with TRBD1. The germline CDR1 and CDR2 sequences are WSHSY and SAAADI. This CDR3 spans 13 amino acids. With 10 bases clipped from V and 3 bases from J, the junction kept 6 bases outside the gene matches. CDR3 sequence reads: CATRQGINQPQHF. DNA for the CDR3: TGCGCCACACGACAGGGTATCAATCAGCCCCAGCATTTT.

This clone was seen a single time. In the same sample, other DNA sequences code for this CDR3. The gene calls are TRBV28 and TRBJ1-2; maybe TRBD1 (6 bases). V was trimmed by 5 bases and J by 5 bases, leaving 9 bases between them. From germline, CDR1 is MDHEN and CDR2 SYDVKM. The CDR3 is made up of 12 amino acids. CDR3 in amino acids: CASSLQGYGYTF. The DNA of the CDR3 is TGTGCCAGCAGTCTACAGGGTTATGGCTACACCTTC.

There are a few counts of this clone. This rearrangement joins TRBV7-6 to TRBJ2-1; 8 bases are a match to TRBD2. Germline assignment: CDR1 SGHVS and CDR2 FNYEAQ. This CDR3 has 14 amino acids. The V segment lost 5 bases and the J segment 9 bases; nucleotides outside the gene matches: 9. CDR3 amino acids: CASSGGTGGLEQFF. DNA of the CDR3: TGTGCCAGCAGCGGGGGCACGGGGGGGCTTGAGCAGTTCTTC.

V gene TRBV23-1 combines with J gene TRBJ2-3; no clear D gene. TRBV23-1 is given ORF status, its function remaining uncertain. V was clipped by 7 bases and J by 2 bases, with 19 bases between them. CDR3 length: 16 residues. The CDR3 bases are TGCGCCAGCACCCCTGTTGGAACAGCCCCCACAGATACGCAGTATTTT. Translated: CASTPVGTAPTDTQYF.

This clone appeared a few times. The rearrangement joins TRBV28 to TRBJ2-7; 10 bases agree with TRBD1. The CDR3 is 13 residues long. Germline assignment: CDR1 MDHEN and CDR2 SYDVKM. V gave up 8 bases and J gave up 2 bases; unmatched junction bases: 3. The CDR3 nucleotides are TGTGCCAGCCGGGACAGGGGACCCTACGAGCAGTACTTC. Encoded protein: CASRDRGPYEQYF.

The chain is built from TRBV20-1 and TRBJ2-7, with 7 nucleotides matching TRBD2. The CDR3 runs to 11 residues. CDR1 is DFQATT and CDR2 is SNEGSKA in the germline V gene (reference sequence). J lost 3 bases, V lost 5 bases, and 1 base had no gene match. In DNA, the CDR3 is TGCAGTGCTGCGGGAGACTACGAGCAGTACTTC. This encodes CSAAGDYEQYF.

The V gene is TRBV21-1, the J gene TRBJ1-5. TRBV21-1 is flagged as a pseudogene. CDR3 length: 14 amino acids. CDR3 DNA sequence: TGTGCCAGCAGCGAAGGGAGGGGCCGGGGGCCCCAGCATTTT. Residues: CASSEGRGRGPQHF.

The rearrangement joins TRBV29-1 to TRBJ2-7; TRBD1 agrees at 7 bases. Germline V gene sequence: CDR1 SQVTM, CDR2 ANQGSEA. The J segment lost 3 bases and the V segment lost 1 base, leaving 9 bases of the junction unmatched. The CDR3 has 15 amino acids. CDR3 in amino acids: CSVEVPRQGSYEQYF. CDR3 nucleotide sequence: TGCAGCGTTGAAGTCCCTCGACAGGGAAGCTACGAGCAGTACTTC.

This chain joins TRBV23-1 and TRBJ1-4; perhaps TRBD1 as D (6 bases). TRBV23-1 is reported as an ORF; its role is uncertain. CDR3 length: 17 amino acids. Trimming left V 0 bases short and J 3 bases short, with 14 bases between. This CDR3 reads CASSQSLQGLANEKLFF. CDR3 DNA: TGCGCCAGCAGTCAATCTCTTCAGGGGCTGGCTAATGAAAAACTGTTTTTT.

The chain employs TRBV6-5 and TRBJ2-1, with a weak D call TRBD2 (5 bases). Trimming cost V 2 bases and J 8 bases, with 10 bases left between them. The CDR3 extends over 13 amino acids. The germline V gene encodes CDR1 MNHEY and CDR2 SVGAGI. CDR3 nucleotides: TGTGCCAGCAGTTACGGTCGTAGCGATGAGCAGTTCTTC. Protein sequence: CASSYGRSDEQFF.

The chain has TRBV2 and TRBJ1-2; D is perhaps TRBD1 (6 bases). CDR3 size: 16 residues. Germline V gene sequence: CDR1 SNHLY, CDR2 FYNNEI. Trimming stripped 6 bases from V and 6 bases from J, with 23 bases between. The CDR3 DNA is TGTGCCAGCAGCGATAGCAAGGGGGAGAGGGAAGATGGCTACACCTTC. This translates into CASSDSKGEREDGYTF.